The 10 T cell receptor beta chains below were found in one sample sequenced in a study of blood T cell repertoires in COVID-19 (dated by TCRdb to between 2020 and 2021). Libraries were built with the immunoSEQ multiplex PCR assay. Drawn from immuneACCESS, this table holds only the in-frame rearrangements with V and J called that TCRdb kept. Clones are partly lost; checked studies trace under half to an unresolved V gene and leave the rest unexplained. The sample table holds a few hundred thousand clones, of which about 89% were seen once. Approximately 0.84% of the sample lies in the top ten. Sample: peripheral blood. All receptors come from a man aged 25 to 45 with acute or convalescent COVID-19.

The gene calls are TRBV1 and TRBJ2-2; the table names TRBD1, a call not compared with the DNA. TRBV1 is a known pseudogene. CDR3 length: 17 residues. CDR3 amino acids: CTSSQAEDRGDTGELFF. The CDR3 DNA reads TGCACCAGCAGCCAAGCGGAGGACAGGGGTGACACCGGGGAGCTGTTTTTT.

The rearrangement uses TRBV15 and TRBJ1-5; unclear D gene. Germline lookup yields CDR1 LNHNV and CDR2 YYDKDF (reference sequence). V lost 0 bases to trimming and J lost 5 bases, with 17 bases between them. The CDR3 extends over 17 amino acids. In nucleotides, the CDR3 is TGTGCCACCAGCAGAGATTTCTCCTATCGGGAGTATCAGCCCCAGCATTTT. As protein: CATSRDFSYREYQPQHF.

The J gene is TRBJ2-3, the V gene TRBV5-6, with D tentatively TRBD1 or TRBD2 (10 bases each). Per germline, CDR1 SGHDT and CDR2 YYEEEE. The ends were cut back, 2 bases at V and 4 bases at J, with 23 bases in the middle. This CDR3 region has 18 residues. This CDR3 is CASSLPGQGLAGADTQYF. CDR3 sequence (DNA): TGTGCCAGCAGCTTACCGGGACAGGGGCTAGCGGGGGCAGATACGCAGTATTTT.

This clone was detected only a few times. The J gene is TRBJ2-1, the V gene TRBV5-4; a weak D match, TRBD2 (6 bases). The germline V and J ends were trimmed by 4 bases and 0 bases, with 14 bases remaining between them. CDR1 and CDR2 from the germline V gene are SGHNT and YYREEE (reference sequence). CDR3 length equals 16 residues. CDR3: CASSLGGRSSYNEQFF. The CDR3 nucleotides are TGTGCCAGCAGCCTCGGAGGGAGAAGCTCCTACAATGAGCAGTTCTTC. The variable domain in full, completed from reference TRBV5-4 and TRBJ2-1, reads ETGVTQSPTHLIKTRGQQVTLRCSSQSGHNTVSWYQQALGQGPQFIFQYYREEENGRGNFPPRFSGLQFPNYSSELNVNALELDDSALYLCASSLGGRSSYNEQFFGPGTRLTVL.

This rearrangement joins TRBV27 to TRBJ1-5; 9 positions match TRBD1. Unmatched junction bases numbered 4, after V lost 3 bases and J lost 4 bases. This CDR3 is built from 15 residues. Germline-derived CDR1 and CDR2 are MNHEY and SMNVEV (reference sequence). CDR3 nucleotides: TGTGCCAGCAGTTTCTCCGGGACAGGGAATCAGCCCCAGCATTTT. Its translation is CASSFSGTGNQPQHF.

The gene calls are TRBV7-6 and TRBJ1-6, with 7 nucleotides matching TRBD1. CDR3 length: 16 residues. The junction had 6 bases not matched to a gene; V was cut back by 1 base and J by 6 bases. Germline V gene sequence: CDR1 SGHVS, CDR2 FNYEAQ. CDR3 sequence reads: CASSLVSGQPNSPLHF. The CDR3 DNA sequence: TGTGCCAGCAGCTTAGTGTCGGGACAGCCTAATTCACCCCTCCACTTT.

The CDR3 bases are TGTGCCGTCTCAGGGAACAATGAGCAGTTCTTC. It specifies CAVSGNNEQFF. This sequence joins TRBV6-5 and TRBJ2-1; tentative D call: TRBD1 (5 bases). V shed 11 bases and J shed 5 bases, with 10 bases lying between them. The CDR3 spans 11 residues. Germline CDR1 MNHEY, CDR2 SVGAGI.

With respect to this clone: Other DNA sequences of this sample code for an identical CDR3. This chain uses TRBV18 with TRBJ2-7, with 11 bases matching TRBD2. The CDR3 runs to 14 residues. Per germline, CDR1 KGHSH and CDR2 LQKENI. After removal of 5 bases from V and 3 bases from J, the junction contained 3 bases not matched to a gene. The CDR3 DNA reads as TGTGCCAGCTCATTAGGGACTAGCGGCTACGAGCAGTACTTC. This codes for CASSLGTSGYEQYF.

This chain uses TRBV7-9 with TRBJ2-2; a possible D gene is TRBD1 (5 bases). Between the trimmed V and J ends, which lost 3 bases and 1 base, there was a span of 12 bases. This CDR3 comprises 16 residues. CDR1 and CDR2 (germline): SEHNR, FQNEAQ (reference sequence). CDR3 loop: CASSFRQSLNTGELFF. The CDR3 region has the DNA TGTGCCAGCAGCTTCCGACAGTCCTTGAACACCGGGGAGCTGTTTTTT.

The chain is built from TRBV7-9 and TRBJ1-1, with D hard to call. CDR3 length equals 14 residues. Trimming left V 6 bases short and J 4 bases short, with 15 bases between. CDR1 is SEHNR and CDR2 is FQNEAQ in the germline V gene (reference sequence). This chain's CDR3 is CASSPKKEGTEAFF. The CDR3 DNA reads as TGTGCCAGCAGTCCGAAGAAGGAGGGCACTGAAGCTTTCTTT.